These T cell receptor beta chains were read from a single sample in a study of cytomegalovirus exposure and HLA in healthy donors. Some clones are missing from TCRdb's copy, which holds only in-frame ones; the method was immunoSEQ multiplex PCR. The table records roughly 80,000 clones, about four fifths of them present only once. Input material: PBMCs. The origin of the receptors is a woman in her twenties or thirties in good health and CMV-seronegative. Each CDR3 is given with its conserved first and last residue. Each record gives: V gene, J gene, CDR3 length, CDR3 protein.

>TRBV5-1|TRBJ2-3|16
CASSGGLGGGTDTQYF
>TRBV19|TRBJ1-5|16
CASSTAGPGSNQPQHF
>TRBV27|.|14
CASSLVGDSYEQYF
>TRBV29-1|TRBJ2-7|13
CSAAGTGGYEQYF
>TRBV28|TRBJ2-7|18
CASSLVLGLAGGHYEQYF
>TRBV5-1|TRBJ2-3|16
CASTPEAGMGTDTQYF
>TRBV7-8|TRBJ2-4|19
CASSPLALGGSLAKNIQYF
>TRBV7-9|TRBJ1-6|19
CASSLLRQEVSSYNSPLHF
>TRBV7-9|TRBJ2-7|15
CASSHRDRASYEQYF
>TRBV27|TRBJ1-2|14
CASSPDRGGSGYTF
>TRBV28|TRBJ2-2|15
CASTTGIRGTGELFF
>TRBV19|TRBJ2-1|16
CASKSSGRGVYNEQFF
>TRBV7-3|TRBJ2-7|18
CVSSLIIQIRDSTYEQYF
>TRBV19|TRBJ2-3|15
CASSIQHRGTDTQYF
>TRBV6-1|TRBJ2-2|15
CASSRVATNTGELFF
>TRBV25-1|TRBJ2-3|11
CASSGPDTQYF
>TRBV19|TRBJ2-3|14
CASSPQTGTDTQYF
>TRBV5-1|TRBJ2-7|14
CASSQPGQAYEQYF
>TRBV5-1|TRBJ2-5|18
CASSSGTSGRNVVETQYF
>TRBV5-1|TRBJ1-4|14
CASHRDSLNEKLFF
>TRBV27|TRBJ2-4|17
CASRDRGGRLAKNIQYF
>TRBV5-1|TRBJ2-2|14
CATDRGANTGELFF
>TRBV19|TRBJ2-6|16
CASSALRGSGANVLTF
>TRBV4-2|TRBJ1-1|15
CASSQARGSNTEAFF
>TRBV18|TRBJ1-1|13
CASSPLGWTEAFF
>TRBV19|TRBJ2-1|16
CASSIDLLGQGVEQFF
>TRBV7-2|TRBJ2-7|16
CASRGGTSGRVGEQYF
>TRBV5-1|TRBJ2-4|14
CASSPGVAKNIQYF
>TRBV9|TRBJ2-5|16
CASSGRTGVNQETQYF